The entry below describes one T cell receptor beta chain. This specimen belongs to a study of blood T cell repertoires in COVID-19. Turning to the study itself: The United States, Italy and Spain supplied acute and convalescent COVID-19 samples. The analysed material was cDNA or gDNA that came from T cells, B-cell-depleted T cells, or PBMCs.

Per the original data handling: Amplification from reference gene primers served as the basis for estimated nucleated cell counts. Assay: immunoSEQ multiplex PCR; the TCRdb copy retains only in-frame clones and omits some. V and J calls and clone size are those listed in that table; D and trimming were worked out from the DNA. The sample lists 88,000 or so clones; around 79% were seen once. V lost 4 bases to trimming and J lost 7 bases; unmatched junction nucleotides: 4. The length of the CDR3 is 14 residues. The germline V gene has CDR1 SGHTS and CDR2 YDEGEE. This sequence was found in a human donor in a cohort sampled during active COVID-19. The chain carries TRBV5-8 and TRBJ2-1; TRBD2 aligns across 11 bases. Sequencing input: peripheral blood. The CDR3 spells CASSGTSGGNEQFF. CDR3 sequence (DNA): TGTGCCAGCAGCGGGACTAGCGGTGGTAATGAGCAGTTCTTC.